These 4 T cell receptor beta chains came from one sample sequenced in a study of shared clonotypes between healthy human individuals. Naive CD8 populations comprised CD45RO-negative cells positively selected for CCR7, excluding terminally differentiated effector memory CD45RA+ cells. Using immunoSEQ multiplex PCR, the repertoire was profiled, and TCRdb retains in-frame clones only, with some absent. The sample lists roughly 590,000 clones, 95% to 96% occurring once. The sample taken for sequencing was naive CD8+ T cells sorted from blood. These receptors came from a woman in her twenties or thirties in good health.

The chain is built from TRBV7-6 and TRBJ2-7; the D gene is possibly TRBD2 (5 bases). Trimming took off 1 base at V and 5 bases at J, with 12 bases between the two ends. The length of the CDR3 is 14 residues. Germline-derived CDR1 and CDR2 are SGHVS and FNYEAQ. The CDR3: CASSLEGRGNEQYF. CDR3 DNA: TGTGCCAGCAGCTTAGAGGGCCGGGGAAACGAGCAGTACTTC.

This clone was observed once. The genes are TRBV2 and TRBJ1-1; 11 bases align to TRBD1. Germline V lookup: CDR1 SNHLY, CDR2 FYNNEI. J was trimmed by 7 bases and V by 3 bases; bases with no gene match: 4. The CDR3 runs to 14 residues. CDR3 DNA: TGTGCCAGCAGTGATGGGACAGGGGGTAGTGAAGCTTTCTTT. This gives the protein CASSDGTGGSEAFF.

About this clone itself: The same CDR3 arises from other DNA sequences in this sample as well. The chain carries TRBV27 and TRBJ2-3, with D maybe TRBD2 (6 bases). Germline V CDR1 and CDR2: MNHEY, SMNVEV (reference sequence). This CDR3 has 15 residues. With 3 bases removed from V and 0 bases from J, the gap between germline ends came to 10 bases. Here the CDR3 reads CASSLSGRSTDTQYF. CDR3 bases: TGTGCCAGCAGTTTGAGTGGGAGGAGCACAGATACGCAGTATTTT.

The genes are TRBV7-9 and TRBJ2-5, with D tentatively TRBD1 or TRBD2 (5 bases each). CDR3 length: 16 amino acids. Per germline, CDR1 SEHNR and CDR2 FQNEAQ (reference sequence). The germline V and J ends were trimmed by 5 bases and 7 bases, with 23 bases remaining between them. CDR3 coding DNA: TGTGCCAGCAGCCAATCTCAGTCCGGGGCCACGAGGACCCAGTACTTC. Amino acids: CASSQSQSGATRTQYF.